This T cell receptor (beta chain) was recorded in a study of blood T cell repertoires in COVID-19. On the study more broadly: There were acute and convalescent COVID-19 samples, and they came from the United States, Italy and Spain. From T cells, B-cell-depleted T cells, or PBMCs came the material, which was cDNA or gDNA.

Per the study methods: Quantification of nucleated cells was approximated via reference gene primer amplification. Profiling relied on immunoSEQ multiplex PCR, and the TCRdb table lists in-frame clones only, not all of them. D and trimming come from the DNA, and the V and J calls and clone size come from that table. Of about 350,000 clones detected, under 95% appear once; the ten largest clones hold 3% to 4%. The CDR3 consists of 13 residues. Germline loops: CDR1 SGHRS, CDR2 YFSETQ. Trimming removed 5 bases at V and 4 bases at J, with 12 bases between. The sample taken for sequencing was peripheral blood. The origin of this receptor is a woman under 30 who had recovered from COVID-19. The rearrangement joins TRBV5-1 to TRBJ1-2; possible D gene TRBD1, 5 bases. In DNA, the CDR3 is TGCGCCAGCAGTGCTGGGGGGATCTATGGCTACACCTTC. Residues: CASSAGGIYGYTF.